A single sample gave rise to the 16 T cell receptor beta chains below, sequenced in a study of sequential checkpoint blockade in melanoma. Indicated treatment: randomized to nivolumab then ipilimumab (arm A) or the reverse (arm B). Generated by immunoSEQ multiplex PCR, the TCRdb table keeps only in-frame clones and is missing some. The profile shows roughly 18,000 clones, about 70% of them singletons. The sequenced sample was CD8+ T cells sorted from blood (inferred from file names), obtained from a patient given nivolumab and ipilimumab in sequence. Source of these receptors: a human donor with melanoma.

This chain joins TRBV5-8 and TRBJ2-3; 9 positions match TRBD1. The germline gives CDR1 SGHTS, CDR2 YDEGEE. The CDR3 contains 15 residues. J gave up 0 bases and V 4 bases, and 3 bases lay outside the gene matches. This CDR3 is CASSPGQGSTDTQYF. The CDR3 nucleotides are TGTGCCAGCAGCCCGGGACAGGGAAGCACAGATACGCAGTATTTT.

Here the CDR3 DNA reads TGTGCCAGCAGTGCTAGACTAGCAGGTGAGCAGTTCTTC. The encoded protein is CASSARLAGEQFF. The chain employs TRBV27 and TRBJ2-1; 7 positions match TRBD2. The germline V gene encodes CDR1 MNHEY and CDR2 SMNVEV (reference sequence). J was trimmed by 9 bases and V by 5 bases; bases with no gene match: 7. This CDR3 spans 13 amino acids.

The CDR3 sequence is CASSLRGITYEQYF. The CDR3 nucleotides are TGTGCCAGCAGTTTACGCGGGATCACCTACGAGCAGTACTTC. V is TRBV28 and J is TRBJ2-7, with D perhaps TRBD2 (6 bases). Germline V gives CDR1 MDHEN, CDR2 SYDVKM. The CDR3 runs to 14 residues. V was cut by 2 bases and J by 2 bases, with 10 bases left in between.

V usage is TRBV7-2 and J usage is TRBJ1-1; D is perhaps TRBD1 (5 bases). The germline V gene has CDR1 SGHTA and CDR2 FQGNSA. This CDR3 has 13 residues. The V and J ends lost 3 bases and 2 bases respectively, with 7 bases between them. As DNA, the CDR3 is TGTGCCAGCAGCTTTACAGGTAACACTGAAGCTTTCTTT. Translating it yields CASSFTGNTEAFF.

The V gene is TRBV28, the J gene TRBJ2-3; 8 positions match TRBD2. Germline V gives CDR1 MDHEN, CDR2 SYDVKM. This CDR3 has 19 residues. V trimming: 4 bases; J trimming: 2 bases; junction bases outside the gene matches: 17. CDR3 protein: CASSYKREKQRVFTDTQYF. The CDR3 region has the DNA TGTGCCAGCAGTTACAAGCGGGAGAAGCAGAGGGTTTTCACAGATACGCAGTATTTT. The whole variable domain, filled in from reference TRBV28 and TRBJ2-3, reads DVKVTQSSRYLVKRTGEKVFLECVQDMDHENMFWYRQDPGLGLRLIYFSYDVKMKEKGDIPEGYSVSREKKERFSLILESASTNQTSMYLCASSYKREKQRVFTDTQYFGPGTRLTVL.

The genes are TRBV5-1 and TRBJ1-2, with D hard to call. Germline CDR1 SGHRS, CDR2 YFSETQ. The V and J ends lost 4 bases and 7 bases respectively, with 26 bases between them. CDR3 length: 17 residues. The chain's CDR3 is CASSTNSQTSGGSGYTF. In DNA, the CDR3 is TGCGCCAGCAGCACCAACTCTCAAACCAGTGGAGGGAGTGGCTACACCTTC.

This sequence joins TRBV7-8 and TRBJ2-2, with 9 bases identical to TRBD1. V was clipped by 6 bases and J by 5 bases; unmatched bases: 13. This CDR3 region has 17 residues. Per the germline V gene, CDR1 is SGHVS and CDR2 is FQNEAQ. Here the CDR3 DNA reads TGTGCCAGCAGTCCTGGTGGGGACAGGGTTTATACCGGGGAGCTGTTTTTT. Its translation: CASSPGGDRVYTGELFF. Full variable domain (rest looked up from reference TRBV7-8 and TRBJ2-2): GAGVSQSPRYKVAKRGQDVALRCDPISGHVSLFWYQQALGQGPEFLTYFQNEAQLDKSGLPSDRFFAERPEGSVSTLKIQRTQQEDSAVYLCASSPGGDRVYTGELFFGEGSRLTVL.

By sample share, this clone is medium-sized. V usage is TRBV7-6 and J usage is TRBJ1-3, with 7 positions matching TRBD1. Germline V gene lookup returns CDR1 SGHVS and CDR2 FNYEAQ. The CDR3 loop spans 12 amino acids. V shed 8 bases, J shed 4 bases, and the junction held 2 bases outside the gene matches. CDR3 sequence: CASQGVGNTIYF. For the CDR3, the DNA is TGTGCCAGCCAGGGGGTCGGAAACACCATATATTTT.

The V and J genes are TRBV7-6 and TRBJ1-1; 7 positions match TRBD1. This CDR3 spans 11 amino acids. V gave up 4 bases and J gave up 8 bases; unmatched junction bases: 1. In germline, CDR1 is SGHVS, CDR2 FNYEAQ. The CDR3 is CASSSQGEAFF. CDR3 nucleotides: TGTGCCAGCAGCTCACAGGGGGAAGCTTTCTTT.

The chain has TRBV27 and TRBJ2-7; 7 nucleotides align to TRBD2. CDR3 length equals 15 residues. Germline trimming cut 10 bases from V and 0 bases from J; bases unmatched to any gene: 12. The germline V gene has CDR1 MNHEY and CDR2 SMNVEV (reference sequence). The CDR3 DNA reads TGTGCCACCATGGGGGGGGGACTAAGCTCCTACGAGCAGTACTTC. Translating gives CATMGGGLSSYEQYF.

The chain carries TRBV7-9 and TRBJ2-7; D is possibly TRBD1 (5 bases). Between the trimmed V and J ends, which lost 7 bases and 2 bases, there was a span of 12 bases. This CDR3 has 13 amino acids. Germline V gene data show CDR1 as SEHNR and CDR2 as FQNEAQ (reference sequence). DNA of the CDR3: TGTGCCAGCAACTCTGGGGCTACCTACGAGCAGTACTTC. Translated, it gives CASNSGATYEQYF.

This clone was detected only a few times. This chain connects TRBV11-1 to TRBJ1-2, with 8 bases that match TRBD1. The CDR3 loop spans 15 amino acids. V dropped 5 bases and J dropped 6; count of bases not matched to a gene: 11. CDR1 and CDR2 (germline): SGHAT, FQDESV (reference sequence). The CDR3 protein is CASSHGQGEVHGYTF. In DNA, the CDR3 is TGTGCCAGCAGCCACGGACAGGGCGAGGTGCATGGCTACACCTTC.

The V call is TRBV18, the J call TRBJ2-5; 10 nucleotides match TRBD1. The DNA end favors TRBJ2-7, so the J call may be wrong. Germline V gene lookup returns CDR1 KGHSH and CDR2 LQKENI. The length of the CDR3 is 14 residues. CDR3 loop: CASSPGTGALEQYF. In nucleotides, the CDR3 is TGTGCCAGCTCACCGGGGACAGGGGCCCTCGAGCAGTACTTC.

The chain is built from TRBV7-9 and TRBJ2-2, with TRBD1 matching 9 bases. Germline loops: CDR1 SEHNR, CDR2 FQNEAQ (reference sequence). V lost 4 bases, J lost 1 base, and 13 bases stayed unmatched. The CDR3 extends over 19 amino acids. The CDR3 coding sequence is TGTGCCAGCAGCTCCCCCGGACAGGGGCCGATAATGAACACCGGGGAGCTGTTTTTT. Amino acid sequence: CASSSPGQGPIMNTGELFF.

The gene calls are TRBV29-1 and TRBJ2-2, with a weak D call TRBD2 (6 bases). Germline V gene lookup returns CDR1 SQVTM and CDR2 ANQGSEA. V shed 5 bases and J shed 7 bases, with 14 bases lying between them. There are 13 residues in the CDR3. The DNA of the CDR3 is TGCAGCGTTTTATGGGGACTCAACGGGGAGCTGTTTTTT. It codes for CSVLWGLNGELFF.

In the case of this clone: Within the sample, other DNA sequences also encode this same CDR3. The chain is built from TRBV4-3 and TRBJ1-1; D gene ambiguous. V lost 0 bases to trimming and J lost 0 bases, with 11 bases between them. There are 16 residues in the CDR3. Looked up from germline, CDR1 is LGHNA and CDR2 is YSLEER. This chain's CDR3 is CASSQDSGGLNTEAFF. Written as DNA, the CDR3 is TGCGCCAGCAGCCAAGATTCGGGAGGGCTGAACACTGAAGCTTTCTTT.